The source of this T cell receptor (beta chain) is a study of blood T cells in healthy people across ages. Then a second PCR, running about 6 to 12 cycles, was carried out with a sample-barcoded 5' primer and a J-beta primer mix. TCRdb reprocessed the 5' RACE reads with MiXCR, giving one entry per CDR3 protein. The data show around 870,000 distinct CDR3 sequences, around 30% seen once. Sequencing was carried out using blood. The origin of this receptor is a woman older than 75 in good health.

The CDR3 sequence is CASSLVVFGYEQYF. DNA of the CDR3: TGTGCCAGCAGCTTAGTGGTATTCGGCTACGAGCAGTACTTC. The V gene is TRBV7-2, the J gene TRBJ2-7; D not certain. The germline V gene has CDR1 SGHTA and CDR2 FQGNSA. The CDR3 spans 14 residues. V was shortened by 1 base and J by 3 bases, with 10 bases between the two germline ends.